This T cell receptor beta chain was identified in a study of shared clonotypes between healthy human individuals. This clone turned up a few times. Germline V lookup: CDR1 SGHAT, CDR2 FQDESV (reference sequence). The CDR3 is made up of 15 amino acids. V was pared by 5 bases and J by 5 bases, with 10 bases of the junction left unmatched. The assay was immunoSEQ multiplex PCR, and TCRdb's table has in-frame clones only and misses some. The table lists roughly 300,000 clones, roughly 91% of them singletons. The chain uses TRBV11-1 and TRBJ2-5; 8 positions match TRBD2. The TCR comes from a man younger than 35 in good health. The sequencing input was memory CD8+ T cells sorted from blood. Subset noted: CD45RO+ cells pooled with CCR7-negative TemRA cells. The DNA of the CDR3 is TGTGCCAGCAGCCCTCGTACTAGCGGTCTGGAGACCCAGTACTTC. It codes for CASSPRTSGLETQYF.